The next 22 T cell receptor beta chains were all read from a single sample in a study of shared clonotypes between healthy human individuals. Some clones are missing from TCRdb's copy, which holds only in-frame ones; the method was immunoSEQ multiplex PCR. The table lists 450,000 to 500,000 clones, over 70% of them singletons, with about 13% in the top ten. Sequences were obtained from PBMCs. The receptors stem from a woman in her thirties or forties in good health. Some clones in this sample may be carry-over from other donors' samples.

Notes on this clone: The identical CDR3 is also encoded by other nucleotide sequences in the sample. This chain links TRBV7-2 with TRBJ2-3; D is uncertain. V was clipped by 5 bases and J by 0 bases, with 3 bases between them. Germline V gives CDR1 SGHTA, CDR2 FQGNSA. The CDR3 is made up of 12 amino acids. CDR3 amino acids: CASSLSTDTQYF. In DNA form, the CDR3 reads TGTGCCAGCAGCCTGAGCACAGATACGCAGTATTTT.

The rearrangement uses TRBV2 and TRBJ2-5; 14 nucleotides match TRBD2. Germline lookup yields CDR1 SNHLY and CDR2 FYNNEI. There are 18 residues in the CDR3. J gave up 5 bases and V 7 bases, and 15 bases lay outside the gene matches. The CDR3 region has the DNA TGTGCCAGCATAGATTTGCGGACTAGCGGGAGGAGGGCGGAGACCCAGTACTTC. This gives the protein CASIDLRTSGRRAETQYF.

This chain connects TRBV5-1 to TRBJ2-7; no definite D call. The germline CDR1 and CDR2 sequences are SGHRS and YFSETQ. There are 13 residues in the CDR3. V lost 4 bases, J lost 3 bases, and 11 bases lay in between. Here the CDR3 DNA reads TGCGCCAGCAGCCCGGATCTAGGCTACGAGCAGTACTTC. Translating gives CASSPDLGYEQYF.

V usage is TRBV19 and J usage is TRBJ2-3, with 7 bases identical to TRBD2. The CDR3 is 14 residues long. Per germline, CDR1 LNHDA and CDR2 SQIVND (reference sequence). The V and J ends lost 5 bases and 2 bases, in that order; junction bases with no gene match: 4. The CDR3, as DNA: TGTGCCAGTAGTCCGGGAGGTACCACAGATACGCAGTATTTT. Translation gives CASSPGGTTDTQYF.

The rearrangement links TRBV7-3 to TRBJ2-7; D might be TRBD1 or TRBD2, each matching 5 bases. The CDR3 sequence is 14 residues long. Trimming took 5 bases from V and 3 from J, leaving 14 bases between them. Germline CDR1 reads SGHTA; CDR2 reads FQGTGA. The CDR3 region is CASSRDPGGYEQYF. The DNA for the CDR3 is TGTGCCAGCAGCAGGGACCCTGGGGGCTACGAGCAGTACTTC.

This clone was detected only once. The V gene is TRBV28, the J gene TRBJ1-5, with D maybe TRBD1 (5 bases). The CDR3 is made up of 15 amino acids. The germline V and J ends were trimmed by 7 bases and 2 bases, with 15 bases remaining between them. CDR1 MDHEN and CDR2 SYDVKM come from the germline V gene. The CDR3 DNA reads as TGTGCCAGCAACTTGGGGGGTTTGGGCAATCAGCCCCAGCATTTT. Its protein is CASNLGGLGNQPQHF.

This clone was seen a single time. The J gene is TRBJ2-1, the V gene TRBV10-3; 7 bases align to TRBD2. V shed 0 bases and J 9 bases; nucleotides not matched to a gene: 11. The germline V gene encodes CDR1 ENHRY and CDR2 SYGVKD. This CDR3 region has 16 residues. The CDR3 nucleotides read TGTGCCATCAGTGAGTCGACAGCGGGATGGTATGGTGAGCAGTTCTTC. This codes for CAISESTAGWYGEQFF.

A remark on this clone: An end of the junction does not agree with germline; a read error may underlie this. This same CDR3 is encoded by further DNA sequences in the sample. The chain links TRBV6-6 to TRBJ2-2; 7 bases are a match to TRBD1. This CDR3 comprises 14 residues. In germline, CDR1 is MNHNY, CDR2 SVGAGI (reference sequence). CDR3: CASRSGTDTGELLF. The CDR3 nucleotides read TGTGCCAGCAGGTCAGGGACGGACACAGGGGAGCTGCTTTTT.

This clone was seen a single time. V usage is TRBV6-5 and J usage is TRBJ2-2; tentatively, D is TRBD2 (6 bases). Germline loops: CDR1 MNHEY, CDR2 SVGAGI. The CDR3 runs 15 residues. V lost 0 bases and J lost 4, with 9 bases in between. The CDR3 DNA follows: TGTGCCAGCAGTTACTCCGCGGGACGCACCGGGGAGCTGTTTTTT. Its translation is CASSYSAGRTGELFF.

The rearrangement uses TRBV30 and TRBJ2-7, with D possibly matching TRBD1 (5 bases). Germline CDR1 is GTSNPN and CDR2 is SVGIG (reference sequence). Trimming took 0 bases from V and 3 from J, leaving 6 bases between them. The CDR3 sequence is 12 residues long. CDR3 protein: CAWSVTGYEQYF. The CDR3 nucleotides are TGTGCCTGGAGTGTTACAGGCTACGAGCAGTACTTC.

A note on this clone: The junction differs from germline at one of its ends, possibly a read error. The chain uses TRBV19 and TRBJ2-6, with a weak D call TRBD1 (5 bases). Per the germline V gene, CDR1 is LNHDA and CDR2 is SQIVND (reference sequence). This CDR3 is built from 15 residues. The CDR3 nucleotides are TGTGCCAGTAGTATCGACAGCTCTGGGGCCAACGTCCTGGCTTTC. Its protein product is CASSIDSSGANVLAF.

This chain joins TRBV10-3 and TRBJ1-1, with D hard to call. Germline V gene lookup returns CDR1 ENHRY and CDR2 SYGVKD. Deletions cut 0 bases from V and 4 bases from J, with 12 bases between. There are 15 residues in the CDR3. For the CDR3, the DNA is TGTGCCATCAGTGAGTCGAGGGCCCCTATCACTGAAGCTTTCTTT. Its translation is CAISESRAPITEAFF.

J is TRBJ1-2 and V is TRBV4-1, with D tentatively TRBD1 (6 bases). CDR1 and CDR2 from the germline V gene are MGHRA and YSYEKL. V lost 0 bases and J 7 bases, leaving 18 bases between the germline ends. The CDR3 loop spans 16 amino acids. CDR3 sequence: CASSQDQKQGSGGYTF. The CDR3 nucleotides are TGCGCCAGCAGCCAAGACCAGAAACAGGGTTCAGGTGGCTACACCTTC.

This clone appeared a single time. CDR3 DNA sequence: TGTGCCAGCAGTAGAACGGGACTAGCCGATGAGCAGTTCTTC. Translated: CASSRTGLADEQFF. The V call is TRBV28, the J call TRBJ2-1; 9 bases agree with TRBD2. Germline V gene sequence: CDR1 MDHEN, CDR2 SYDVKM. With V trimmed by 5 bases and J by 8 bases, 7 bases remained unmatched. This CDR3 is 14 amino acids long.

As to this clone: With only one base between it and a far larger clone, this is likely a read error. The rearrangement links TRBV4-3 to TRBJ2-7; 9 bases are a match to TRBD2. The CDR3 runs to 15 residues. The V gene's germline CDR1 is LGHNA and CDR2 YSLEER. The CDR3: CVSSQVAGGPYEQYF. For the CDR3, the DNA is TGCGTCAGCAGCCAAGTCGCGGGAGGGCCCTACGAGCAGTACTTC.

In nucleotides, the CDR3 is TGCGCCAGCAGCCGGGACGGGAGGGCGGATGAGCAGTTCTTC. It translates to CASSRDGRADEQFF. The V call is TRBV4-3, the J call TRBJ2-1, with 8 bases lining up with TRBD2. This CDR3 contains 14 residues. J was trimmed by 8 bases and V by 4 bases; bases with no gene match: 7. CDR1 is LGHNA, CDR2 YSLEER, per germline.

The chain carries TRBV7-6 and TRBJ1-3, with D possibly being TRBD1 (5 bases). The CDR3 has 15 amino acids. Per germline, CDR1 SGHVS and CDR2 FNYEAQ. Deletions cut 4 bases from V and 0 bases from J, with 10 bases between. CDR3 region: CASSSGRSSGNTIYF. The CDR3 bases are TGTGCCAGCAGCTCGGGACGGAGCTCTGGAAACACCATATATTTT.

This sequence joins TRBV28 and TRBJ2-2; D is undetermined. There are 13 residues in the CDR3. CDR1 is MDHEN and CDR2 is SYDVKM in the germline V gene. Trimming cost V 2 bases and J 5 bases, with 6 bases left between them. In DNA form, the CDR3 reads TGTGCCAGCAGTTTACGAGGTACCGGGGAGCTGTTTTTT. This codes for CASSLRGTGELFF.

There are a few counts of this clone. The chain recombines TRBV28 with TRBJ1-4; D may be TRBD1 (5 bases). The CDR3 spans 14 residues. Germline V CDR1 and CDR2: MDHEN, SYDVKM. Trimming took 3 bases from V and 6 from J, leaving 11 bases between them. The CDR3: CASSLRVRDEKLFF. DNA of the CDR3: TGTGCCAGCAGTTTGCGGGTCAGGGATGAAAAACTGTTTTTT.

About this clone itself: With a much larger clone just one base away, this may be a read error. V is TRBV4-2 and J is TRBJ2-2; 9 bases fit TRBD2. The CDR3 totals 18 residues. Unmatched junction bases numbered 10, after V lost 3 bases and J lost 2 bases. Per the germline V gene, CDR1 is LGHNA and CDR2 is YNFKEQ. CDR3 region: CASSQGSGLAFNTGELFF. Here the CDR3 DNA reads TGTGCCAGCAGCCAGGGGTCGGGACTAGCTTTTAACACCGGGGAGCTGTTTTTT.

This clone was observed a few times. The chain recombines TRBV18 with TRBJ1-1, with D uncertain. The V end was cut by 4 bases, the J end by 1 base, with 10 bases between. Germline CDR1 and CDR2: KGHSH and LQKENI. CDR3 length: 14 residues. CDR3 nucleotides: TGTGCCAGCTCACGATATCAGACGAACACTGAAGCTTTCTTT. Protein sequence: CASSRYQTNTEAFF.

J is TRBJ2-7 and V is TRBV19; 9 bases are shared with TRBD1. The V gene end was trimmed by 3 bases and the J gene end by 1 base; junction bases not matched to a gene: 7. This CDR3 has 16 residues. Germline V gene sequence: CDR1 LNHDA, CDR2 SQIVND (reference sequence). CDR3 protein: CASSIIPGTGSYEQYF. CDR3 bases: TGTGCCAGTAGTATCATCCCCGGGACAGGGTCCTACGAGCAGTACTTC.